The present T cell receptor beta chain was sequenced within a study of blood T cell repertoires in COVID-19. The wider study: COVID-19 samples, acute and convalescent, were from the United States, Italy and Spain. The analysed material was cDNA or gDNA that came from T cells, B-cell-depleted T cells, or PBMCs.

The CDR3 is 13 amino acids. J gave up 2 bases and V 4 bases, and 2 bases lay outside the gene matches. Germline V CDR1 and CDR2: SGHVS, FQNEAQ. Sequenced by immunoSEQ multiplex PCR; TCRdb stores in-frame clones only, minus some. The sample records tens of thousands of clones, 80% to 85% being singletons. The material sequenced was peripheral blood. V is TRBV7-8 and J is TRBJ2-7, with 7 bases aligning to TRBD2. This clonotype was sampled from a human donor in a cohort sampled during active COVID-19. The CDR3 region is CASSWTRTYEQYF. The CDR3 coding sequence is TGTGCCAGCAGCTGGACTAGGACCTACGAGCAGTACTTC.